Each of the 5 T cell receptor beta chains below was sequenced from the same sample in a study of blood T cell repertoires in COVID-19. Profiled with immunoSEQ multiplex PCR; TCRdb holds only in-frame clones, not every one. The data hold some 160,000 clones, with 83% observed a single time. The sequencing sample was made of peripheral blood. The source is a human donor in a cohort sampled during active COVID-19.

The J gene is TRBJ2-7, the V gene TRBV7-3; unclear D gene. V was pared by 2 bases and J by 5 bases, with 16 bases between. CDR3 length: 15 residues. CDR1 is SGHTA and CDR2 is FQGTGA in the germline V gene. In nucleotides, the CDR3 is TGTGCCAGCAGCTTAGGCGGCTCCACCGCTAACGAGCAGTACTTC. Translated, it gives CASSLGGSTANEQYF.

This rearrangement joins TRBV6-2 or TRBV6-3 to TRBJ2-7; no definite D call. V lost 4 bases and J lost 2, with 6 bases in between. The CDR3 extends over 12 amino acids. The germline CDR1 and CDR2 sequences are MNHEY and SVGEGT. The CDR3 region is CASSSPPYEQYF. CDR3 in DNA: TGTGCCAGCAGTTCTCCCCCCTACGAGCAGTACTTC.

The V gene is TRBV7-2, the J gene TRBJ1-1; unclear D gene. The germline V gene encodes CDR1 SGHTA and CDR2 FQGNSA. The CDR3 covers 14 residues. Trimming shortened V by 5 bases and J by 4 bases, and 14 bases separated the two germline ends. The CDR3 coding sequence is TGTGCCAGCAGCCCTAGTTGGGCGGGCACTGAAGCTTTCTTT. This encodes CASSPSWAGTEAFF.

The genes are TRBV6-2 or TRBV6-3 and TRBJ2-3; 10 bases map to TRBD1. The germline CDR1 and CDR2 sequences are MNHEY and SVGEGT. The CDR3 is 15 amino acids. V gave up 4 bases and J gave up 5 bases; unmatched junction bases: 6. CDR3 sequence reads: CASSSWTGGQDTQYF. The CDR3 region has the DNA TGTGCCAGCAGTTCCTGGACAGGGGGGCAAGATACGCAGTATTTT.

The J gene is TRBJ2-2, the V gene TRBV28, with 7 bases matching TRBD2. CDR1 is MDHEN, CDR2 SYDVKM, per germline. J was trimmed by 4 bases and V by 6 bases; bases with no gene match: 8. The CDR3 length is 15 residues. The CDR3, as DNA: TGTGCCAGCAGCCGAGGTGGCGGGAGCACCGGGGAGCTGTTTTTT. This codes for CASSRGGGSTGELFF.